A selection of T cell receptor beta chains follows, all from one sample in a study of blood T cell repertoires in COVID-19. Repertoires were generated with immunoSEQ multiplex PCR, while TCRdb's copy carries only in-frame clones and drops some. The sample records roughly 100,000 clones, approximately 78% being singletons. The sample comprised peripheral blood. All receptors derive from an elderly woman with acute or convalescent COVID-19. Both conserved end residues are part of each CDR3. Each record gives: D gene, clone size, J gene, CDR3 length, V gene, CDR3 protein, CDR3 DNA. The D gene is left open where the match is weak. Some rows mark clone size as missing; the rest say once, few, many or name a class of expanded clone.

d_call: TRBD1
clone_size: few
j_call: TRBJ1-1
cdr3_length: 13
v_call: TRBV28
cdr3_aa: CASSLTGNPEAFF
cdr3_nt: TGTGCCAGCAGTTTGACAGGGAACCCTGAAGCTTTCTTT

d_call: .
clone_size: .
j_call: TRBJ2-2
cdr3_length: 16
v_call: TRBV2
cdr3_aa: CASSLDSPRNTGELFF
cdr3_nt: TGTGCCAGCAGTCTTGACTCCCCGAGAAACACCGGGGAGCTGTTTTTT

d_call: TRBD1
clone_size: .
j_call: TRBJ1-1
cdr3_length: 14
v_call: TRBV11-3
cdr3_aa: CASSLRTGAPEAFF
cdr3_nt: TGTGCCAGCAGCTTAAGGACAGGGGCCCCTGAAGCTTTCTTT

d_call: TRBD2
clone_size: .
j_call: TRBJ2-3
cdr3_length: 19
v_call: TRBV9
cdr3_aa: CASSVGLRTSGSVVDTQYF
cdr3_nt: TGTGCCAGCAGCGTAGGCCTTAGGACTAGCGGCTCGGTGGTAGATACGCAGTATTTT

d_call: TRBD2
clone_size: .
j_call: TRBJ2-2
cdr3_length: 15
v_call: TRBV5-4
cdr3_aa: CASSKGEGVTGELFF
cdr3_nt: TGTGCCAGCAGCAAAGGGGAGGGAGTGACCGGGGAGCTGTTTTTT

d_call: .
clone_size: .
j_call: TRBJ1-6
cdr3_length: 14
v_call: TRBV19
cdr3_aa: CASSIRDSNSPLHF
cdr3_nt: TGTGCCAGTAGTATCCGCGACAGCAATTCACCCCTCCACTTT

d_call: TRBD2
clone_size: .
j_call: TRBJ2-2
cdr3_length: 15
v_call: TRBV27
cdr3_aa: CASRGTSGRPGELFF
cdr3_nt: TGTGCCAGCAGGGGGACTAGCGGGAGGCCCGGGGAGCTGTTTTTT

d_call: .
clone_size: .
j_call: TRBJ2-1
cdr3_length: 16
v_call: TRBV4-1
cdr3_aa: CASSRSTAEVYNEQFF
cdr3_nt: TGCGCCAGCAGCCGCTCAACAGCGGAAGTCTACAATGAGCAGTTCTTC

d_call: .
clone_size: .
j_call: TRBJ2-1
cdr3_length: 16
v_call: TRBV18
cdr3_aa: CASSPILGGSYNEQFF
cdr3_nt: TGTGCCAGCTCGCCTATTCTAGGGGGCTCCTACAATGAGCAGTTCTTC

d_call: TRBD2
clone_size: .
j_call: TRBJ2-1
cdr3_length: 17
v_call: TRBV10-3
cdr3_aa: CAISEVTSGPKGNEQFF
cdr3_nt: TGTGCCATCAGTGAGGTGACTAGCGGACCCAAGGGGAATGAGCAGTTCTTC

d_call: .
clone_size: .
j_call: TRBJ2-1
cdr3_length: 12
v_call: TRBV30
cdr3_aa: CAWDSLYNEQFF
cdr3_nt: TGTGCCTGGGACTCCCTCTACAATGAGCAGTTCTTC

d_call: TRBD2
clone_size: few
j_call: TRBJ2-7
cdr3_length: 15
v_call: TRBV24-1
cdr3_aa: CATSASPGGSYEQYF
cdr3_nt: TGTGCCACCAGTGCATCTCCGGGAGGCTCCTACGAGCAGTACTTC

d_call: .
clone_size: few
j_call: TRBJ1-1
cdr3_length: 14
v_call: TRBV5-4
cdr3_aa: CASSSQTGYTEAFF
cdr3_nt: TGTGCCAGCAGCTCTCAGACTGGGTACACTGAAGCTTTCTTT

d_call: .
clone_size: .
j_call: TRBJ1-6
cdr3_length: 13
v_call: TRBV5-6
cdr3_aa: CASSRTEGSPLHF
cdr3_nt: TGTGCCAGCAGTCGGACAGAAGGTTCACCCCTCCACTTT

d_call: .
clone_size: .
j_call: TRBJ2-6
cdr3_length: 15
v_call: TRBV19
cdr3_aa: CASSTKISGANVLTF
cdr3_nt: TGTGCCAGTAGTACTAAGATCTCTGGGGCCAACGTCCTGACTTTC

d_call: TRBD2
clone_size: .
j_call: TRBJ2-7
cdr3_length: 15
v_call: TRBV2
cdr3_aa: CASSEGDYRSYEQYF
cdr3_nt: TGTGCCAGCAGTGAGGGGGACTATCGATCCTACGAGCAGTACTTC

d_call: .
clone_size: .
j_call: TRBJ2-1
cdr3_length: 13
v_call: TRBV27
cdr3_aa: CASSLGGRREQFF
cdr3_nt: TGTGCCAGCAGTTTGGGTGGGAGGCGTGAGCAGTTCTTC

d_call: .
clone_size: .
j_call: TRBJ1-2
cdr3_length: 14
v_call: TRBV5-1
cdr3_aa: CASAGGRALGGYTF
cdr3_nt: TGCGCCAGCGCCGGGGGACGGGCCTTGGGTGGCTACACCTTC

d_call: .
clone_size: .
j_call: TRBJ1-2
cdr3_length: 14
v_call: TRBV11-2
cdr3_aa: CASSLERAFYGYTF
cdr3_nt: TGTGCCAGCAGCTTAGAGAGGGCCTTCTATGGCTACACCTTC

d_call: TRBD1
clone_size: .
j_call: TRBJ2-2
cdr3_length: 15
v_call: TRBV4-1
cdr3_aa: CASKLDRGLTGELFF
cdr3_nt: TGCGCCAGCAAGTTGGACAGGGGGTTGACCGGGGAGCTGTTTTTT

d_call: TRBD1
clone_size: .
j_call: TRBJ1-4
cdr3_length: 17
v_call: TRBV11-3
cdr3_aa: CASSSSGTAATNEKLFF
cdr3_nt: TGTGCCAGCAGCTCTTCCGGGACAGCCGCAACTAATGAAAAACTGTTTTTT

d_call: .
clone_size: .
j_call: TRBJ1-3
cdr3_length: 14
v_call: TRBV24-1
cdr3_aa: CARVRVISGNTIYF
cdr3_nt: TGTGCCCGGGTACGGGTGATCTCTGGAAACACCATATATTTT

d_call: TRBD2
clone_size: once
j_call: TRBJ2-1
cdr3_length: 15
v_call: TRBV7-2
cdr3_aa: CASSFSGNPYNEQFF
cdr3_nt: TGTGCCAGCAGCTTTAGCGGGAACCCCTACAATGAGCAGTTCTTC

d_call: .
clone_size: .
j_call: TRBJ2-1
cdr3_length: 13
v_call: TRBV19
cdr3_aa: CASKEGSYNEQFF
cdr3_nt: TGTGCCAGTAAGGAGGGCTCCTACAATGAGCAGTTCTTC

d_call: TRBD1
clone_size: .
j_call: TRBJ2-1
cdr3_length: 14
v_call: TRBV7-2
cdr3_aa: CASSLRTGANEQFF
cdr3_nt: TGTGCCAGCAGCTTGAGGACAGGGGCCAATGAGCAGTTCTTC

d_call: TRBD2
clone_size: .
j_call: TRBJ2-5
cdr3_length: 17
v_call: TRBV7-9
cdr3_aa: CASSRGLAGEGQETQYF
cdr3_nt: TGTGCCAGCAGCCGAGGACTAGCGGGAGAAGGACAAGAGACCCAGTACTTC

d_call: .
clone_size: once
j_call: TRBJ1-2
cdr3_length: 13
v_call: TRBV9
cdr3_aa: CASSVQGNYGYTF
cdr3_nt: TGTGCCAGCAGCGTTCAGGGCAACTATGGCTACACCTTC

d_call: TRBD1
clone_size: .
j_call: TRBJ2-5
cdr3_length: 17
v_call: TRBV24-1
cdr3_aa: CATSDWGPGTGVETQYF
cdr3_nt: TGTGCCACCAGTGATTGGGGCCCGGGGACAGGGGTAGAGACCCAGTACTTC

d_call: .
clone_size: .
j_call: TRBJ2-1
cdr3_length: 13
v_call: TRBV12-3/TRBV12-4
cdr3_aa: CASSLSSYNEQFF
cdr3_nt: TGTGCCAGCAGCCTAAGCTCCTACAATGAGCAGTTCTTC

d_call: .
clone_size: .
j_call: TRBJ2-5
cdr3_length: 15
v_call: TRBV11-2
cdr3_aa: CASSLDSQGQETQYF
cdr3_nt: TGTGCCAGCAGCTTAGACTCGCAGGGGCAAGAGACCCAGTACTTC

d_call: .
clone_size: .
j_call: TRBJ1-2
cdr3_length: 14
v_call: TRBV28
cdr3_aa: CASSLDSSNYGYTF
cdr3_nt: TGTGCCAGCAGTTTAGACAGTTCTAACTATGGCTACACCTTC

d_call: .
clone_size: .
j_call: TRBJ1-6
cdr3_length: 17
v_call: TRBV5-1
cdr3_aa: CASSLDFKRAYNSPLHF
cdr3_nt: TGCGCCAGCAGCTTGGACTTCAAAAGAGCCTATAATTCACCCCTCCACTTT

d_call: TRBD2
clone_size: .
j_call: TRBJ2-2
cdr3_length: 14
v_call: TRBV2
cdr3_aa: CASSVAGETGELFF
cdr3_nt: TGTGCCAGCAGTGTAGCGGGAGAGACCGGGGAGCTGTTTTTT

d_call: .
clone_size: .
j_call: TRBJ1-4
cdr3_length: 16
v_call: TRBV3-1/TRBV3-2
cdr3_aa: CASSRRQGRPNEKLFF
cdr3_nt: TGTGCCAGCAGCAGGCGTCAGGGGCGGCCTAATGAAAAACTGTTTTTT

d_call: TRBD2
clone_size: .
j_call: TRBJ2-1
cdr3_length: 16
v_call: TRBV6-6
cdr3_aa: CASSYATLAGANEQFF
cdr3_nt: TGTGCCAGCAGTTACGCGACCTTAGCGGGAGCGAATGAGCAGTTCTTC

d_call: TRBD2
clone_size: once
j_call: TRBJ2-1
cdr3_length: 16
v_call: TRBV29-1
cdr3_aa: CSGRLAGGPSYNEQFF
cdr3_nt: TGCAGCGGTCGACTAGCGGGAGGCCCCTCCTACAATGAGCAGTTCTTC

d_call: .
clone_size: few
j_call: TRBJ2-7
cdr3_length: 14
v_call: TRBV28
cdr3_aa: CASHRASGSYEQYF
cdr3_nt: TGTGCCAGCCACAGGGCTAGCGGATCCTACGAGCAGTACTTC

d_call: TRBD2
clone_size: .
j_call: TRBJ2-1
cdr3_length: 15
v_call: TRBV27
cdr3_aa: CASSIPSGSYNEQFF
cdr3_nt: TGTGCCAGCAGTATTCCTAGCGGGAGCTACAATGAGCAGTTCTTC

d_call: .
clone_size: .
j_call: TRBJ1-2
cdr3_length: 13
v_call: TRBV27
cdr3_aa: CASSYGGNYGYTF
cdr3_nt: TGTGCCAGCAGTTACGGCGGCAACTATGGCTACACCTTC

d_call: TRBD2
clone_size: once
j_call: TRBJ2-2
cdr3_length: 17
v_call: TRBV7-2
cdr3_aa: CASSPTSGRVNTGELFF
cdr3_nt: TGTGCCAGCAGCCCGACTAGCGGGAGGGTGAACACCGGGGAGCTGTTTTTT